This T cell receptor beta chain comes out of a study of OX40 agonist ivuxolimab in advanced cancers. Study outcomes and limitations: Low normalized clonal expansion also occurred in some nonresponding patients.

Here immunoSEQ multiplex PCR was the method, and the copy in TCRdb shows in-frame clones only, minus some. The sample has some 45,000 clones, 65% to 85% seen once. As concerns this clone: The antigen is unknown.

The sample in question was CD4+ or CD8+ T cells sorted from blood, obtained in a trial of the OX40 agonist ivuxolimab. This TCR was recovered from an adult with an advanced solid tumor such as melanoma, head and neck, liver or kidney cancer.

The CDR3 here is CASSLGPSGVQETQYF. The DNA for the CDR3 is TGCGCCAGCAGCTTGGGTCCTAGCGGGGTCCAAGAGACCCAGTACTTC. J is TRBJ2-5 and V is TRBV5-1; TRBD2 agrees at 9 bases. J was trimmed by 1 base and V by 0 bases; bases with no gene match: 4. This CDR3 spans 16 amino acids. Germline lookup yields CDR1 SGHRS and CDR2 YFSETQ.